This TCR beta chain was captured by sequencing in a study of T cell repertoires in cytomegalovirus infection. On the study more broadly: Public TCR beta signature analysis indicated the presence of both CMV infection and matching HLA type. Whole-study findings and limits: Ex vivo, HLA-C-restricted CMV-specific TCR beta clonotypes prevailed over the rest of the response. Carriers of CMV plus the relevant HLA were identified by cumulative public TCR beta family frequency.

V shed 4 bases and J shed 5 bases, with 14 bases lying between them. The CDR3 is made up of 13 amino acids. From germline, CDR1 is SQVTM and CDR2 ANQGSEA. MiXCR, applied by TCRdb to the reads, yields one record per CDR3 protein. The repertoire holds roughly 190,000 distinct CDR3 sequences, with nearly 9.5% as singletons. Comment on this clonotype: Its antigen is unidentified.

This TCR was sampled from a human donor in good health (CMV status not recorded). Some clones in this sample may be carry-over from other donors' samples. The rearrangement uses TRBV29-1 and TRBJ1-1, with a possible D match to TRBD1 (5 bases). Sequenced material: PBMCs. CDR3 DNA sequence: TGCAGCGTTGGTAAGGGACTATCGACTGAAGCTTTCTTT. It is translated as CSVGKGLSTEAFF.